The rows below give T cell receptor beta chains drawn from one sample of a study of cytomegalovirus exposure and HLA in healthy donors. Sequenced by immunoSEQ multiplex PCR; TCRdb stores in-frame clones only, minus some. The sample holds 60,000 to 80,000 clones, around 94% seen once. Sequencing was carried out using PBMCs. The origin of the receptors is a woman between 18 and 30 years old in good health and CMV-seropositive. The CDR3 runs from the conserved cysteine through the conserved F or W. D genes are given only for firm matches. Size is omitted from some rows. Given values are once, few, many or a class for expanded clones.

>TRBJ1-4|NA|NA|TRBV11-2
TGTGCCAGCAGCCTCGACAGGATTAGGGAAAAACTGTTTTTT
CASSLDRIREKLFF
>TRBJ2-1|TRBD2|NA|TRBV10-2
TGCGCCAGCAGTCGACTAGCGGGAGGGGGTGAGCAGTTCTTC
CASSRLAGGGEQFF
>TRBJ2-7|NA|NA|TRBV7-9
TGTGCCAGTTCCGGCACCGGGAACAAAAGCTCCTACGAGCAGTACTTC
CASSGTGNKSSYEQYF
>TRBJ2-1|NA|NA|TRBV19
TGTGCCAGTAGTATAACAGTGGACTCCTACAATGAGCAGTTCTTC
CASSITVDSYNEQFF
>TRBJ1-4|NA|NA|TRBV28
TGTGCCAGCAGTTTAAATTTGATGGGGGGAAAACTGTTTTTT
CASSLNLMGGKLFF
>TRBJ2-2|TRBD1|NA|TRBV4-1
TGCGCCAGCAGCCCAATGGACAGGGATGGGGGGGAGCTGTTTTTT
CASSPMDRDGGELFF
>TRBJ2-3|TRBD2|NA|TRBV2
TGTGCCAGCAAACCGGGGTCTCGCGGGGGAGGCACAGATACGCAGTATTTT
CASKPGSRGGGTDTQYF
>TRBJ2-7|NA|NA|TRBV11-3
TGTGCCAGCACGGTCGTATCGCGGTGGACTGAGACCTACGAGCAGTACTTC
CASTVVSRWTETYEQYF
>TRBJ1-5|TRBD1|NA|TRBV15
TGTGCCACCAGCAGAGACGACAGGGACAATCAGCCCCAGCATTTT
CATSRDDRDNQPQHF
>TRBJ2-4|NA|NA|TRBV14
TGTGCCAGCAGCCGATCCCCAGGTTCCTTCATTCAGTACTTC
CASSRSPGSFIQYF
>TRBJ1-2|NA|NA|TRBV19
TGTGCCAGTAGTATAGCAGAATCTAACTATGGCTACACCTTC
CASSIAESNYGYTF
>TRBJ1-4|TRBD1|NA|TRBV6-5
TGTGCCAGCCGACCCGCAGGGGGTCATGAAAAACTGTTTTTT
CASRPAGGHEKLFF
>TRBJ2-2|TRBD2|NA|TRBV11-2
TGTGCCAGCAGCTTAGGGGGAGGGAGTACCTCCGGGGAGCTGTTTTTT
CASSLGGGSTSGELFF
>TRBJ2-7|NA|NA|TRBV5-1
TGCGCCAGCAGCATGAGCAGCCCTGAGGTCGACGAGCAGTACTTC
CASSMSSPEVDEQYF
>TRBJ2-7|NA|NA|TRBV6-6
TGTGCCAGCAGACTAATAAGCTCCTACGAGCAGTACTTC
CASRLISSYEQYF
>TRBJ1-5|NA|NA|TRBV1
TGCACCAGCAGCCAAAGAGGATCAAGATATAGCAATCAGCCCCAGCATTTT
CTSSQRGSRYSNQPQHF
>TRBJ2-2|NA|NA|TRBV6-4
TGTGCCAGCAGTGGGCAGGCCGGGGAGCTGTTTTTT
CASSGQAGELFF
>TRBJ1-3|TRBD1|once|TRBV7-8
TGTGCCAGCAGGCGGACAGGGGCTGGAAACACCATATATTTT
CASRRTGAGNTIYF
>TRBJ2-7|NA|NA|TRBV11-2
TGTGCCAGCAGCTCCAGCACAGGGATCCACGAGCAGTACTTC
CASSSSTGIHEQYF
>TRBJ2-3|TRBD2|NA|TRBV4-1
TGCGCCAGCGGACTAGCGGACCTAAGCACAGATACGCAGTATTTT
CASGLADLSTDTQYF
>TRBJ2-5|TRBD1|NA|TRBV9
TGTGCCAGCAGCACGCTGACAGGGGAGGAGACCCAGTACTTC
CASSTLTGEETQYF
>TRBJ2-3|NA|NA|TRBV19
TGTGCCAGTAGTATGCTGGACTTAGGAACAACAGATACGCAGTATTTT
CASSMLDLGTTDTQYF
>TRBJ2-5|NA|NA|TRBV14
TGTGCCAGCAGCCACTCCTCAGGACTTCACCAAGAGACCCAGTACTTC
CASSHSSGLHQETQYF
>TRBJ1-2|TRBD1|NA|TRBV9
TGTGCCAGCAGCGTAGCAGGGGGCTATGGCTACACCTTC
CASSVAGGYGYTF